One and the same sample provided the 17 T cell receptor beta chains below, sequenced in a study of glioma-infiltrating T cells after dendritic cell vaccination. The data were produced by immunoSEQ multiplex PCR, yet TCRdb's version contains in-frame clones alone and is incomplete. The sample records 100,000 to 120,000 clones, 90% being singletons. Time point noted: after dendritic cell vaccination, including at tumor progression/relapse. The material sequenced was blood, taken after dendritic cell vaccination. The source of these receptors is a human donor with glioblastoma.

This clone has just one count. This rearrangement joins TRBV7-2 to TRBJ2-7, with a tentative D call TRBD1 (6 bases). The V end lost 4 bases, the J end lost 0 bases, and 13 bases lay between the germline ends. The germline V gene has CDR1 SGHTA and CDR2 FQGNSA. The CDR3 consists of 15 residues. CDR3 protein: CASSWGRQASYEQYF. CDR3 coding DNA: TGTGCCAGCAGCTGGGGTCGACAGGCCTCCTACGAGCAGTACTTC. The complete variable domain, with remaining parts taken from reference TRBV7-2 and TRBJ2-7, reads GAGVSQSPSNKVTEKGKDVELRCDPISGHTALYWYRQSLGQGLEFLIYFQGNSAPDKSGLPSDRFSAERTGGSVSTLTIQRTQQEDSAVYLCASSWGRQASYEQYFGPGTRLTVT.

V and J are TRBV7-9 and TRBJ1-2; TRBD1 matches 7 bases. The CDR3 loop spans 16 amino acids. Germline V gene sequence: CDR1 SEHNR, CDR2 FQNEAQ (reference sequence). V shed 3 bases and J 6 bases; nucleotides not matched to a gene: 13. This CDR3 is CASSLTGTPSTDGYTF. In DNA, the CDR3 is TGTGCCAGCAGCTTGACAGGGACCCCGTCGACGGATGGCTACACCTTC.

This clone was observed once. The CDR3 DNA is TGTGCCACCAGCAGAGTCGGTACAGATACGCAGTATTTT. Translating gives CATSRVGTDTQYF. The V call is TRBV15, the J call TRBJ2-3; D gene unclear. The length of the CDR3 is 13 residues. Germline lookup yields CDR1 LNHNV and CDR2 YYDKDF (reference sequence). Trimming pared 1 base from V and 3 bases from J, leaving 5 bases between.

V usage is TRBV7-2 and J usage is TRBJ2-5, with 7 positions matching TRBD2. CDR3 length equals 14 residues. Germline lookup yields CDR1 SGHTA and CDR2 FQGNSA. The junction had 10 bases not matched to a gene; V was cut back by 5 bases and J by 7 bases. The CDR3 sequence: CASSTGPGGRTQYF. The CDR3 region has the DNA TGTGCCAGCAGCACGGGACCGGGGGGTCGGACCCAGTACTTC. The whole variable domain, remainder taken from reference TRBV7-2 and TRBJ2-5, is GAGVSQSPSNKVTEKGKDVELRCDPISGHTALYWYRQSLGQGLEFLIYFQGNSAPDKSGLPSDRFSAERTGGSVSTLTIQRTQQEDSAVYLCASSTGPGGRTQYFGPGTRLLVL.

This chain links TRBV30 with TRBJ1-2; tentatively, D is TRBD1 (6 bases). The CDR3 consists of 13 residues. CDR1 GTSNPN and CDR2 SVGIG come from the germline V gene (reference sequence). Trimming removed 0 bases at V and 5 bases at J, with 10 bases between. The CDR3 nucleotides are TGTGCCTGGAGTGTACGGGACACATATGGCTACACCTTC. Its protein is CAWSVRDTYGYTF.

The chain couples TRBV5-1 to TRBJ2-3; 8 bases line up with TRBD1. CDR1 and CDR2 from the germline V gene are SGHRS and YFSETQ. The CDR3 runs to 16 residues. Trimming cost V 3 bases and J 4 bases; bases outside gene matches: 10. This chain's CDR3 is CASSSLTGVHADTQYF. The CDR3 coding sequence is TGCGCCAGCAGCTCGCTGACAGGGGTCCACGCAGATACGCAGTATTTT.

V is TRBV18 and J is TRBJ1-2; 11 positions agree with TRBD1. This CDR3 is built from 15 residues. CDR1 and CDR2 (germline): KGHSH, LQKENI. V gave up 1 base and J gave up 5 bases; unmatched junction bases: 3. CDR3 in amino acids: CASSPRTGGEYGYTF. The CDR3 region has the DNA TGTGCCAGCTCACCACGGACAGGGGGCGAATATGGCTACACCTTC.

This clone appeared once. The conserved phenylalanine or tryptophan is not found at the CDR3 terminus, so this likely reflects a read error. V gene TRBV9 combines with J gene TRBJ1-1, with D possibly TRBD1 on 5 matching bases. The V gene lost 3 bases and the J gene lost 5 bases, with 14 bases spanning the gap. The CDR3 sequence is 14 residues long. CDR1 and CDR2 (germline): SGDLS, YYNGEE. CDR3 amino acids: CASSAMERGTEAFL. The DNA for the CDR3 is TGTGCCAGCAGCGCCATGGAACGGGGGACTGAAGCTTTCCTT.

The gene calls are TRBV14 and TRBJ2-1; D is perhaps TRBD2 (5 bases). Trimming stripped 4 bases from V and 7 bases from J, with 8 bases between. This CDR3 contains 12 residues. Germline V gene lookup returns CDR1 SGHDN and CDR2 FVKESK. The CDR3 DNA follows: TGTGCCAGCAGCCGCACTAGAAATGAGCAGTTCTTC. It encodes CASSRTRNEQFF.

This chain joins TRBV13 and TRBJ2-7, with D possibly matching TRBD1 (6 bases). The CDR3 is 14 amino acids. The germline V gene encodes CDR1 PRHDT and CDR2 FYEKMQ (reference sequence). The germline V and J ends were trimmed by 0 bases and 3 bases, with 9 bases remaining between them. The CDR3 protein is CASSLGTGNYEQYF. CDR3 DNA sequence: TGTGCCAGCAGCTTAGGGACAGGTAACTACGAGCAGTACTTC.

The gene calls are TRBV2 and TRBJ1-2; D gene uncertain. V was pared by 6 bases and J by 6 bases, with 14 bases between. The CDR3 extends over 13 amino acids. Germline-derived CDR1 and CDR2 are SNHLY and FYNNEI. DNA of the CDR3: TGTGCCAGCAGACCCCGCGGGGAGGATGGCTACACCTTC. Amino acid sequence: CASRPRGEDGYTF.

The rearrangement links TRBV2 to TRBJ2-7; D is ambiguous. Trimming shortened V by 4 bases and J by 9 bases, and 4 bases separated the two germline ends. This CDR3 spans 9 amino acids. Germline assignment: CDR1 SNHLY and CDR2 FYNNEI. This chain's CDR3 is CASSGPQYF. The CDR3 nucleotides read TGTGCCAGCAGTGGGCCGCAGTACTTC.

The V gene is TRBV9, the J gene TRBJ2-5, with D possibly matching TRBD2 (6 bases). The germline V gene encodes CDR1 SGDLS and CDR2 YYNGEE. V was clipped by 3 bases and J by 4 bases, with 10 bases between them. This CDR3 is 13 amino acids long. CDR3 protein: CASSAFGGETQYF. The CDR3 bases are TGTGCCAGCAGCGCCTTCGGGGGAGAGACCCAGTACTTC.

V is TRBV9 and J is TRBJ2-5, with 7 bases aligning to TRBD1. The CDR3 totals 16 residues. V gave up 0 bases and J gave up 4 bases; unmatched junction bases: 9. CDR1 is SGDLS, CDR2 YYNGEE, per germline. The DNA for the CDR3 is TGTGCCAGCAGCGTAGCAGGGGACAGTGCTACAGAGACCCAGTACTTC. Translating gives CASSVAGDSATETQYF.

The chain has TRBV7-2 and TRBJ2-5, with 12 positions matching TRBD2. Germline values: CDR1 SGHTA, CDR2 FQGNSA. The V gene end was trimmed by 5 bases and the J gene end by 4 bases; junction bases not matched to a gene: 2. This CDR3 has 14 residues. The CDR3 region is CASSPTSGGETQYF. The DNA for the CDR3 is TGTGCCAGCAGCCCGACTAGCGGGGGAGAGACCCAGTACTTC.

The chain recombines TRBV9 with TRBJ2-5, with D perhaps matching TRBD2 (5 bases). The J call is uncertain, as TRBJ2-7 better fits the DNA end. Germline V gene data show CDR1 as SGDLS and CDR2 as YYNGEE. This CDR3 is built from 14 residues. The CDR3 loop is CASSRREGSYEQYF. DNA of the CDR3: TGTGCCAGCAGCCGCCGTGAGGGTTCCTACGAGCAGTACTTC.

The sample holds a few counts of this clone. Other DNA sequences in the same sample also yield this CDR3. Here the CDR3 DNA reads TGTGCCAGCAGCTCCCGGGGACAGGGGGACTACGAGCAGTACTTC. Protein sequence: CASSSRGQGDYEQYF. The chain is built from TRBV5-4 and TRBJ2-7; 11 bases fit TRBD1. Germline CDR1 is SGHNT and CDR2 is YYREEE (reference sequence). The CDR3 runs 15 residues. J lost 3 bases, V lost 3 bases, and 5 bases had no gene match.